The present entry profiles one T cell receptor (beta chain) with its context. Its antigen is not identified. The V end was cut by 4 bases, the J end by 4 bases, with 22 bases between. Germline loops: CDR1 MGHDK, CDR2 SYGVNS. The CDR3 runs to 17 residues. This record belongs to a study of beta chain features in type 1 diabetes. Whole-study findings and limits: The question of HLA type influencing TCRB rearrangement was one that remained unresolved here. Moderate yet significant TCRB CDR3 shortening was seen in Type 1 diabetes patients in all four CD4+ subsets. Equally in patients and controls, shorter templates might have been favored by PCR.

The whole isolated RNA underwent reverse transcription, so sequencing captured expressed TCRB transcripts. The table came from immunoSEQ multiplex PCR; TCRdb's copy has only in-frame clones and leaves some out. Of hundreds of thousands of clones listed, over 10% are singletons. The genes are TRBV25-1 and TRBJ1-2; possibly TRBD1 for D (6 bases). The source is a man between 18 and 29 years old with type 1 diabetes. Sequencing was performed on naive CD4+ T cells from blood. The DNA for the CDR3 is TGTGCCAGCAGTGTAGGGGGAGGAGTCGGGGCGACCTATGGCTACACCTTC. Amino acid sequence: CASSVGGGVGATYGYTF.